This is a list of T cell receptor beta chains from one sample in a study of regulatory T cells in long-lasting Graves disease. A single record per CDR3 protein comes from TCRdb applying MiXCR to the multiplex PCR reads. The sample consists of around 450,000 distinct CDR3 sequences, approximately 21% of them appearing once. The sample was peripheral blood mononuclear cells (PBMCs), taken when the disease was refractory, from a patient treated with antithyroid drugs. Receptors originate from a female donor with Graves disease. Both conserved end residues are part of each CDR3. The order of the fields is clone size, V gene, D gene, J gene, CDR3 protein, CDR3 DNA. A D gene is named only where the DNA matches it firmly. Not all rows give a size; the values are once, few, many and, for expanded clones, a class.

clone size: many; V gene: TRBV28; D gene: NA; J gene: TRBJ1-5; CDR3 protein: CASRIGNQPQHF; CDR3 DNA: TGTGCCAGCAGGATAGGGAATCAGCCCCAGCATTTT
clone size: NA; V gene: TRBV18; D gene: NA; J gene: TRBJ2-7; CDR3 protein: CASSVGGSLYEQYF; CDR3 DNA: TGTGCCAGCTCAGTCGGCGGCAGCCTCTACGAGCAGTACTTC
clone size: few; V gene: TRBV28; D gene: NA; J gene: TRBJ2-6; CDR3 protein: CASSLWGGRLKPSSGANVLTF; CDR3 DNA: TGTGCCAGCAGTTTATGGGGCGGACGCCTCAAACCATCCTCTGGGGCCAACGTCCTGACTTTC
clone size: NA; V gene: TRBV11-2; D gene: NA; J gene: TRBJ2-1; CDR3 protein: CASSSQPNAYNEQFF; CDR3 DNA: TGTGCCAGCAGCTCCCAACCGAATGCCTACAATGAGCAGTTCTTC
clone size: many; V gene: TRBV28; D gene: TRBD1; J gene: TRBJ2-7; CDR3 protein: CASSSGGSYEQYF; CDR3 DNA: TGTGCCAGCAGTTCAGGGGGCTCCTACGAGCAGTACTTC
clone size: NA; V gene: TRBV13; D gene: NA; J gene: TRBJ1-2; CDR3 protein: CASSEGDGVDGYTF; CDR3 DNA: TGTGCCAGCAGCGAAGGGGACGGCGTTGATGGCTACACCTTC
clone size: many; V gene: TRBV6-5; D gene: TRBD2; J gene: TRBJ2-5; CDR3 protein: CASSYPLLAGGSETQYF; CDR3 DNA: TGTGCCAGCAGTTACCCCCTTCTAGCGGGAGGATCAGAGACCCAGTACTTC
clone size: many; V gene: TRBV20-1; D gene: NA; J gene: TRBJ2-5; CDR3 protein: CSASGPRGETQYF; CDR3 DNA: TGCAGTGCTAGCGGGCCCAGGGGTGAGACCCAGTACTTC
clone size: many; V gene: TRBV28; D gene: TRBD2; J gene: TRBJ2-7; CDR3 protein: CASISSGIPHEQYF; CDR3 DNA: TGTGCCAGCATAAGTAGCGGGATCCCCCACGAGCAGTACTTC
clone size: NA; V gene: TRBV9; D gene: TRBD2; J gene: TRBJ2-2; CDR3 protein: CASSVAGAGVYTGELFF; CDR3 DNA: TGTGCCAGCAGCGTAGCTGGGGCGGGAGTCTACACCGGGGAGCTGTTTTTT
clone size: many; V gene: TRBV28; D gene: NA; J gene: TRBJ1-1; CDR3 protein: CASSFYGENTEAFF; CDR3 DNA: TGTGCCAGCAGTTTTTACGGGGAAAACACTGAAGCTTTCTTT
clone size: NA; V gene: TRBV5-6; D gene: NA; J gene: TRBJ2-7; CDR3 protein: CASSYSRPPYEQYF; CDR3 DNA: TGTGCCAGCAGCTACTCTCGACCACCCTACGAGCAGTACTTC
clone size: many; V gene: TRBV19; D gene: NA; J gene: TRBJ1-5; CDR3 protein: CASRPQGRFNQPQHF; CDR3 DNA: TGTGCCAGTAGACCGCAGGGACGGTTCAATCAGCCCCAGCATTTT
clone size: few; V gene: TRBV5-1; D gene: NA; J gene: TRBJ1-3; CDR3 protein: CASSLEAAGNTIYF; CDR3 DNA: TGCGCCAGCAGCTTGGAGGCCGCTGGAAACACCATATATTTT
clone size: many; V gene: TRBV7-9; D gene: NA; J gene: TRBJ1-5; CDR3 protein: CASSLEGQPQHF; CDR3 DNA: TGTGCCAGCAGCTTAGAGGGTCAGCCCCAGCATTTT
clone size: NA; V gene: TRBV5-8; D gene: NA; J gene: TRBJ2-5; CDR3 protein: CASSGTVWETQYF; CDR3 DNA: TGTGCCAGCAGCGGAACAGTTTGGGAGACCCAGTACTTC
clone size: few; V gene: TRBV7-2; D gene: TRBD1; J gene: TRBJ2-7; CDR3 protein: CASSLSRDSSYEQYF; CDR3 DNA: TGTGCCAGCAGCTTATCTAGGGACAGCTCCTACGAGCAGTACTTC
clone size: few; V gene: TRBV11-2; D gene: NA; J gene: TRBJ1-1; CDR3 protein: CASSSTGVPTEAFF; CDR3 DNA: TGTGCCAGCAGCTCGACGGGGGTCCCCACTGAAGCTTTCTTT
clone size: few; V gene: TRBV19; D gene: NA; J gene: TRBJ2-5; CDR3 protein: CASTRGISEDETQYF; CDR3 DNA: TGTGCCAGTACCCGGGGGATCTCCGAAGACGAGACCCAGTACTTC
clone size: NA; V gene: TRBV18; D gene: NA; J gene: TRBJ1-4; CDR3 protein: CASSQDSNEKLFF; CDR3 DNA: TGTGCCAGCTCGCAGGACAGTAATGAAAAACTGTTTTTT
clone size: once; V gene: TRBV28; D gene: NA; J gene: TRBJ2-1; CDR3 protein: CASPPPADPSSYNEQFF; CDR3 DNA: TGTGCCAGCCCTCCCCCTGCGGACCCGAGCTCCTACAATGAGCAGTTCTTC
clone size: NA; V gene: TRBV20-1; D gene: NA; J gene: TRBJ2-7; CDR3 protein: CSATQGTHEQYF; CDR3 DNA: TGCAGTGCTACACAGGGTACCCACGAGCAGTACTTC
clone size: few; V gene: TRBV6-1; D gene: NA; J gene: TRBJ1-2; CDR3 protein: CASSWNEGGYTF; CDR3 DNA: TGTGCCAGCAGCTGGAACGAGGGGGGCTACACCTTC
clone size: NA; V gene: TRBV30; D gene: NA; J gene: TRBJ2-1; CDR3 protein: CAWIGGSSYNEQFF; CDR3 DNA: TGTGCCTGGATCGGGGGCAGCTCCTACAATGAGCAGTTCTTC
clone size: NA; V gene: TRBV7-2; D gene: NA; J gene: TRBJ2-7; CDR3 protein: CASSLQGPSSYEQYF; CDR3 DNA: TGTGCCAGCAGCTTACAGGGTCCTAGCTCCTACGAGCAGTACTTC
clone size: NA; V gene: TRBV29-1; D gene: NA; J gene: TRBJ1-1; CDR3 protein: CSVENSNTEAFF; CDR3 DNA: TGCAGCGTTGAAAACAGTAACACTGAAGCTTTCTTT
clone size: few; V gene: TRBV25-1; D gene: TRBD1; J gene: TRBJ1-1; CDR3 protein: CASSDPQGDTEAFF; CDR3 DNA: TGTGCCAGCAGTGATCCCCAGGGGGACACTGAAGCTTTCTTT
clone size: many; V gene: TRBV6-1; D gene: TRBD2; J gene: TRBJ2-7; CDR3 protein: CASSTSGRANEQYF; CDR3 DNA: TGTGCCAGCAGTACTAGCGGGAGGGCCAACGAGCAGTACTTC
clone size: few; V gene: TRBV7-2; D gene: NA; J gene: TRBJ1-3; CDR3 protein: CASSLSRGNTIYF; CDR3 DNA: TGTGCCAGCAGCTTATCGAGGGGAAACACCATATATTTT
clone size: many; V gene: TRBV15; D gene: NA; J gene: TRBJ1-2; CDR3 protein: CATSRDLGRLNGYTF; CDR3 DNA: TGTGCCACCAGCAGAGATCTCGGCAGATTGAATGGCTACACCTTC
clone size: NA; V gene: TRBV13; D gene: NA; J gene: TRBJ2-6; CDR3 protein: CASSLVPVASSGANVLTF; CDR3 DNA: TGTGCCAGCAGCTTAGTCCCGGTAGCCTCCTCTGGGGCCAACGTCCTGACTTTC
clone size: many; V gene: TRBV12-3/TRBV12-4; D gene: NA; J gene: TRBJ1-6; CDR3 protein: CASSLYRSPLHF; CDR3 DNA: TGTGCCAGCAGTTTGTATAGGTCACCCCTCCACTTT
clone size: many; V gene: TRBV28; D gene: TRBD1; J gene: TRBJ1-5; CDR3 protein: CASSSSWTGGDQPQHF; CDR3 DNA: TGTGCCAGCAGTTCCTCCTGGACAGGGGGGGATCAGCCCCAGCATTTT
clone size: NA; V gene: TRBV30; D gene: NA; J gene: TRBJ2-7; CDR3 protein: CAWRPRTETYEQYF; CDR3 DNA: TGTGCCTGGAGGCCGAGGACGGAGACCTACGAGCAGTACTTC
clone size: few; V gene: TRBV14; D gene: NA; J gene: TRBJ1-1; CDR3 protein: CASSQDFVRRDTEAFF; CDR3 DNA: TGTGCCAGCAGCCAAGATTTTGTGAGGAGAGACACTGAAGCTTTCTTT
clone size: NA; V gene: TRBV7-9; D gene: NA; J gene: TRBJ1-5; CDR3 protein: CASSTGGVDQPQHF; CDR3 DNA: TGTGCCAGCAGCACCGGGGGAGTAGATCAGCCCCAGCATTTT
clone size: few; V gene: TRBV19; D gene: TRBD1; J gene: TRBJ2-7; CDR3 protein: CASSDRADEQYF; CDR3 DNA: TGTGCCAGTTCCGACAGGGCCGACGAGCAGTACTTC
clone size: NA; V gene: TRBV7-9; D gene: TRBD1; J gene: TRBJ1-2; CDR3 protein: CASSLAALGWDSADGYTF; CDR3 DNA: TGTGCCAGCAGCTTAGCGGCTTTGGGGTGGGACAGCGCGGATGGCTACACCTTC
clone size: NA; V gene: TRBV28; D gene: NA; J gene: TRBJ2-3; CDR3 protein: CASSLMGTRTDTQYF; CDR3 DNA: TGTGCCAGCAGTTTGATGGGTACCCGCACAGATACGCAGTATTTT
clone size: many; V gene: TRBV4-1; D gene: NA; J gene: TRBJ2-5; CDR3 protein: CASSQDPEETQYF; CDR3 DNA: TGCGCCAGCAGCCAAGATCCAGAAGAGACCCAGTACTTC